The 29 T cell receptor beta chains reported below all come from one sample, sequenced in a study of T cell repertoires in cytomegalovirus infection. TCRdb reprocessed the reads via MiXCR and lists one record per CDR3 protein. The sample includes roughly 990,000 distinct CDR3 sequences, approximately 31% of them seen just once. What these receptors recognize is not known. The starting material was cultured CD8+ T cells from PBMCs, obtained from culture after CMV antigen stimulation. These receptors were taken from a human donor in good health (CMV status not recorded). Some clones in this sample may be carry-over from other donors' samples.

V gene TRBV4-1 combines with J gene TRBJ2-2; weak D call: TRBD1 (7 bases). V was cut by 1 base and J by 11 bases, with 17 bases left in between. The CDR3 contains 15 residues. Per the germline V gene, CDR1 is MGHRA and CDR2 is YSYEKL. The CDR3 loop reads CASSQAGGRGEELFF. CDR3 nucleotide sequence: TGCGCCAGCAGCCAAGCAGGGGGGCGGGGTGAAGAGCTGTTTTTT.

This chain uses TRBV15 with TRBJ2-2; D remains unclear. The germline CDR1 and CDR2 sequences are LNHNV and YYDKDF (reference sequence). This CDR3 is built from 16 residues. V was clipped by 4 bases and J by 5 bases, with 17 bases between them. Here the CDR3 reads CATSKDPLLGTGELFF. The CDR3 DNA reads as TGTGCCACCAGCAAAGACCCGCTTTTGGGAACCGGGGAGCTGTTTTTT. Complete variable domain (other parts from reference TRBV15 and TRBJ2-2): DAMVIQNPRYQVTQFGKPVTLSCSQTLNHNVMYWYQQKSSQAPKLLFHYYDKDFNNEADTPDNFQSRRPNTSFCFLDIRSPGLGDTAMYLCATSKDPLLGTGELFFGEGSRLTVL.

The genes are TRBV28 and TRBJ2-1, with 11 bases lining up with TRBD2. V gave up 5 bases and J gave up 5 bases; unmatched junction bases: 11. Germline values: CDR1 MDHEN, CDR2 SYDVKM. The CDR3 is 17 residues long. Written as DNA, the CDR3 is TGTGCCAGCAGTCCGCTACTAGCGGGGGAACCCGACAATGAGCAGTTCTTC. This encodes CASSPLLAGEPDNEQFF.

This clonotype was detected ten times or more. The CDR3 sequence: CASSSSGGLDGYTF. The CDR3 DNA reads TGTGCCAGCAGTTCATCCGGGGGGCTTGATGGCTACACCTTC. The V call is TRBV12-3 or TRBV12-4, the J call TRBJ1-2; D might be TRBD1 (6 bases). The CDR3 extends over 14 amino acids. Between the trimmed V and J ends, which lost 4 bases and 6 bases, there was a span of 15 bases.

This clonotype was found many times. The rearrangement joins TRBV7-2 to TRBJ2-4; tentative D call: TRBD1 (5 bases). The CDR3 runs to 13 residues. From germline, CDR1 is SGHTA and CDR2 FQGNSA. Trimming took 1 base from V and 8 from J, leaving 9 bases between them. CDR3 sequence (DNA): TGTGCCAGCAGCTTAGACAGGTTGGACATTCAGTACTTC. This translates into CASSLDRLDIQYF.

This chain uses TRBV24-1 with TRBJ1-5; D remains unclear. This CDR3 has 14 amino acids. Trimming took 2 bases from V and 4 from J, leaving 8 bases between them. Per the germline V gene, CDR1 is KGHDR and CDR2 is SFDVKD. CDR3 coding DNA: TGTGCCACCAGTGATTATATTGCAAATCAGCCCCAGCATTTT. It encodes CATSDYIANQPQHF.

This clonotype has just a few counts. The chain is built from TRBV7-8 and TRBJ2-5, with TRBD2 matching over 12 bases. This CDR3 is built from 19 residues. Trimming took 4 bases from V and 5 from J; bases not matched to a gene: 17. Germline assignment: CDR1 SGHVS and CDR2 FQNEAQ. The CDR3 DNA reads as TGTGCCAGCAGCTACCCAAGACTAGCGGGGGACAGTTTCGGGGAGACCCAGTACTTC. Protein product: CASSYPRLAGDSFGETQYF.

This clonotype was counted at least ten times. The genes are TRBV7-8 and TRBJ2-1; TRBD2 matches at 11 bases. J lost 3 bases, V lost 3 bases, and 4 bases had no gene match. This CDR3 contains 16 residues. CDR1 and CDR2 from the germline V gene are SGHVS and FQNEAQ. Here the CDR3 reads CASSLIGTSGYNEQFF. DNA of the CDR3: TGTGCCAGCAGCTTGATAGGGACTAGCGGCTACAATGAGCAGTTCTTC.

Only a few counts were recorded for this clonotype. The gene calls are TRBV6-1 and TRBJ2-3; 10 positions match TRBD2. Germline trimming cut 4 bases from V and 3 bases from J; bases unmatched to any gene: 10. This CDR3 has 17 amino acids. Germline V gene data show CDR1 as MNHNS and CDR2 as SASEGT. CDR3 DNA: TGTGCCAGCAGTGCGCTAGCGGGGGCCATAGAGACAGATACGCAGTATTTT. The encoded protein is CASSALAGAIETDTQYF.

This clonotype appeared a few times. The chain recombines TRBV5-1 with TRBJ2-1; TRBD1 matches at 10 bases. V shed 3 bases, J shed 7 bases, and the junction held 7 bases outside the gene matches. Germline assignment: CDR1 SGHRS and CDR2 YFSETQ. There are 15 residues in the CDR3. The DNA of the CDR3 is TGCGCCAGCAGCTCCGGGACAGGGGCTGGAAATGAGCAGTTCTTC. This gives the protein CASSSGTGAGNEQFF.

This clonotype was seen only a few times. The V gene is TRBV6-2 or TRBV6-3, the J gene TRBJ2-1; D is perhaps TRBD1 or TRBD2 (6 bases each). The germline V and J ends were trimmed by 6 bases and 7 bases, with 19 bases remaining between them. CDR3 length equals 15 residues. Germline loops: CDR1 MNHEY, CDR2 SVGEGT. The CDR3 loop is CASSPLRGGGNEQFF. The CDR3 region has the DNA TGTGCCAGCAGCCCACTGAGAGGGGGAGGAAATGAGCAGTTCTTC.

The CDR3 sequence is CASLNEGNTEAFF. CDR3 DNA: TGTGCCAGCCTCAATGAAGGGAACACTGAAGCTTTCTTT. V usage is TRBV7-9 and J usage is TRBJ1-1, with D uncertain. The CDR3 contains 13 residues. Germline V CDR1 and CDR2: SEHNR, FQNEAQ (reference sequence). Trimming took off 8 bases at V and 1 base at J, with 11 bases between the two ends.

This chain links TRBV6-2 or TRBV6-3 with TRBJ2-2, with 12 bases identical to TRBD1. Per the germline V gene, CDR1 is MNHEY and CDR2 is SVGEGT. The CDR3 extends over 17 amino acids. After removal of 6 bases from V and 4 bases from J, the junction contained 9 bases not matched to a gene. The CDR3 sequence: CASSLGQGARGTGELFF. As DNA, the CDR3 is TGTGCCAGCAGCTTGGGACAGGGGGCGCGAGGCACCGGGGAGCTGTTTTTT.

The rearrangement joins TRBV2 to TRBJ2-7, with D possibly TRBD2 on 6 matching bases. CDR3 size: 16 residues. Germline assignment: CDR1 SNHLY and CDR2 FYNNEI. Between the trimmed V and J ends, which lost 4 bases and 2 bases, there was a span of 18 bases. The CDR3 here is CASSGAGPSVAYEQYV. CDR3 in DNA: TGTGCCAGCAGTGGAGCGGGTCCTTCAGTTGCCTACGAGCAGTACGTC.

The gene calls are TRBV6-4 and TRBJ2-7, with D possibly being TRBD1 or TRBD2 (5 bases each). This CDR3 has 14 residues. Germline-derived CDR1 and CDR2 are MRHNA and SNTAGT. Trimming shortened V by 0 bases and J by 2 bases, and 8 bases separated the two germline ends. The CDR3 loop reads CASSDSGEAYEQYF. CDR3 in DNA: TGTGCCAGCAGTGACTCGGGGGAAGCCTACGAGCAGTACTTC.

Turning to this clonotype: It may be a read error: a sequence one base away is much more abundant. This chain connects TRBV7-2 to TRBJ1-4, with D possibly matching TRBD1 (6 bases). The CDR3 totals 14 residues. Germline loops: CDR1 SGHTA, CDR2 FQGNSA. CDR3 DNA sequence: TGTGCCAGCAGCTACGGGGGCCTTACTGAAAAACCGTTTTTT. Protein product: CASSYGGLTEKPFF.

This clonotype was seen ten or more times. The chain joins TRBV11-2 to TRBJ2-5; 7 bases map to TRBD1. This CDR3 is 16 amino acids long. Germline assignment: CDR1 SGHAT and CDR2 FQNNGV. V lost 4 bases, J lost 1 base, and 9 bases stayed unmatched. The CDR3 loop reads CASSSASTGLQETQYF. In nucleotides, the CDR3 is TGTGCCAGCAGCTCCGCCTCGACAGGGCTCCAAGAGACCCAGTACTTC.

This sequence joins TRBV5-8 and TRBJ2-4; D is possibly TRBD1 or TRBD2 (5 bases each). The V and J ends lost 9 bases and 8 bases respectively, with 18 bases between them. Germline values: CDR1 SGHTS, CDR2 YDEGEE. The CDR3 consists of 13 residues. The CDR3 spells CAIALGAGDIQYF. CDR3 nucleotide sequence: TGTGCCATCGCGCTTGGGGCCGGGGACATTCAGTACTTC.

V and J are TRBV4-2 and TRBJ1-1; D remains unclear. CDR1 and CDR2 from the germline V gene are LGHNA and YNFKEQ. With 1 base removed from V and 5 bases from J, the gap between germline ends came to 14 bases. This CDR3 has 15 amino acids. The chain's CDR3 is CASSQGYLVGTEAFF. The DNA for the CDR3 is TGTGCCAGCAGCCAAGGGTACTTGGTGGGGACTGAAGCTTTCTTT.

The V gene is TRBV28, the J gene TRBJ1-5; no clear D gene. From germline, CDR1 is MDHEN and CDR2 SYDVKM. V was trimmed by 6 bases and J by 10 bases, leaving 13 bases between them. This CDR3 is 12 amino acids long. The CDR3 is CASSPGSSPQHF. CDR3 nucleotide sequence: TGTGCCAGCAGCCCCGGGTCTTCTCCCCAGCATTTT.

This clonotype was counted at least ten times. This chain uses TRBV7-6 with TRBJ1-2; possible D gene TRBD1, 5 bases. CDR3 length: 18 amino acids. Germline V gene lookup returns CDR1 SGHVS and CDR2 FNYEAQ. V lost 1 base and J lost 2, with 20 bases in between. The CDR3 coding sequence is TGTGCCAGCAGCTTAGGGCGTTCGTGGGGGTATCAAAACTATGGCTACACCTTC. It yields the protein CASSLGRSWGYQNYGYTF.

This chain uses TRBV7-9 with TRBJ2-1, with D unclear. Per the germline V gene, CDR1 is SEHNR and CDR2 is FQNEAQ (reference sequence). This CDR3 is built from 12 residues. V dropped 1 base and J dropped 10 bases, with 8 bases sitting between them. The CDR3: CASSLDVLEQFF. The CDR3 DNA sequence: TGTGCCAGCAGCTTAGATGTCCTCGAGCAGTTCTTC.

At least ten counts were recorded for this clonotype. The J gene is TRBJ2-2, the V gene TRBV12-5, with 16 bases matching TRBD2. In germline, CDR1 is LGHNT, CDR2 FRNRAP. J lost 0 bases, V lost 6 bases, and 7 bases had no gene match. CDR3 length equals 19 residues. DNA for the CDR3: TGTGCTAGTGGCCTCGGGACTAGCGGGGGGGAGACGAACACCGGGGAGCTGTTTTTT. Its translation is CASGLGTSGGETNTGELFF.

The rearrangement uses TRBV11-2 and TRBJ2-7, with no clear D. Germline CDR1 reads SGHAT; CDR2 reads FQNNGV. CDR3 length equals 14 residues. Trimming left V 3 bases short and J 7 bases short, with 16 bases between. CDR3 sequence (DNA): TGTGCCAGCAGCTTGAGTCCGCGGAGTGCGGAGCAGTACGTC. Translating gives CASSLSPRSAEQYV.

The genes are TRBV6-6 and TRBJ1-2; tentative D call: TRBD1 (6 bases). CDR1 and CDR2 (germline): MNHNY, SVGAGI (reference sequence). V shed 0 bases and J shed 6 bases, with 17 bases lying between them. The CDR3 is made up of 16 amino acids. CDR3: CASSYSTGRRNDGYTF. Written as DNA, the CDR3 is TGTGCCAGCAGTTACTCCACAGGGAGGAGGAATGATGGCTACACCTTC.

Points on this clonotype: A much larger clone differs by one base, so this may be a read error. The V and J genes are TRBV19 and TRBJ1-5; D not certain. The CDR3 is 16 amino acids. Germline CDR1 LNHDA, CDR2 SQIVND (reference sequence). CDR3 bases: TGTGCCAGTAGTATAGTTGAGGACTATAGCAATCAGACCCAGCATTTT. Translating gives CASSIVEDYSNQTQHF. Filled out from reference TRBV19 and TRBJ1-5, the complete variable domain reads DGGITQSPKYLFRKEGQNVTLSCEQNLNHDAMYWYRQDPGQGLRLIYYSQIVNDFQKGDIAEGYSVSREKKESFPLTVTSAQKNPTAFYLCASSIVEDYSNQTQHFGDGTRLSIL.

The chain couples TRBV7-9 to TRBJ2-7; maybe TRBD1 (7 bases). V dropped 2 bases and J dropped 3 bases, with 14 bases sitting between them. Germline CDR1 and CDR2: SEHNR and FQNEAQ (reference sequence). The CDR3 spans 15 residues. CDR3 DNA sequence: TGTGCCAGCAGCTTACAGGGGGGCATTATCTACGAGCAGTACGTC. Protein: CASSLQGGIIYEQYV.

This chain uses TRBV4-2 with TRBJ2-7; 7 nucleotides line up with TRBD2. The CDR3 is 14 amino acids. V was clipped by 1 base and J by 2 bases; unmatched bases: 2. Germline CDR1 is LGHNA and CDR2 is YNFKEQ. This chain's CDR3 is CASSQGDYTYEQYF. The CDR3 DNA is TGTGCCAGCAGCCAAGGGGACTACACCTACGAGCAGTACTTC.

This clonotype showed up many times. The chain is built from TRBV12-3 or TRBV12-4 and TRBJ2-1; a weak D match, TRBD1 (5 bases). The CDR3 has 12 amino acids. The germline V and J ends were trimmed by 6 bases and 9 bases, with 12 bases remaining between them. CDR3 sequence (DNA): TGTGCCAGCAGCCCAGGGTTGGGTGAGCAGTTCTTC. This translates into CASSPGLGEQFF.